This T cell receptor (beta chain) was obtained from a study of blood T cell repertoires in COVID-19 (dated by TCRdb to about 2020). Regarding the research as a whole: Samples from collaborators originated in the United States, Italy and Spain and spanned both the acute and convalescent phases of COVID-19. Deeply sampled blood TCRbeta repertoires from subjects exposed to, actively infected with, or recovered from COVID-19 were included in the dataset. The samples were drawn from two sources: the first 160 participants of the ongoing ImmuneRACE study, and 1,000 to 1,500 subjects contributed by 6 global collaborators. HLA class I and class II types, where available, came from metadata supplied by the sample provider rather than from assay-based typing. Sample metadata almost always included a de-identified subject ID, COVID-19 status, age in years and sex. The repertoires were made available in a free public database intended to serve as a resource for research on the immune response to SARS-CoV-2. The material from the prospective study consisted of cDNA or gDNA derived from T cells, B-cell-depleted T cells, or PBMCs.

A note on this clone: What this receptor recognizes is not known. No quality values exist for individual bases; no much larger clone is one base distant.

Another Seattle source contributed samples from volunteer blood donors who had recovered from COVID-19. Each collaborating institution followed its own protocols to collect whole blood in K2EDTA tubes. For TCRbeta analysis, collaborators shipped samples as frozen whole blood, isolated PBMCs, or DNA extracted from either of those sample types. The paper's findings and limits, for the study overall: Clinical and demographic metadata were provided uncurated, with the amount varying by source and participant.

TCRbeta CDR3 regions were amplified from genomic DNA using the immunoSEQ Assay, a bias-controlled multiplex PCR. As for the authors' bioinformatics: Within the assay, amplification of reference gene primers was used to estimate how many nucleated cells each sample contained. To quantify the absolute abundance of each unique TCRbeta CDR3 rearrangement, sequence reads were collapsed and filtered. For each sample, productive Simpson clonality was calculated by taking the square root of Simpson's diversity index across productive rearrangements. TCRdb mirrors the immuneACCESS table, restricted to in-frame sequences. Some clones are absent from its copies; in checked studies, under half trace to an unresolved V gene, and the reason for the others is unknown. That table furnishes V, J and clone size, whereas the DNA furnished D and trimming. This sample gives roughly 180,000 clones in total; about 85% of them show up just once. 1.2% of the sample comes from the top ten.

CDR1 is given as LGHDT and CDR2 as YNNKEL, both from the germline V gene (reference sequence). There are 13 amino acids in the CDR3, from cysteine to phenylalanine inclusive. The retained sequence is limited to the CDR3, 39 bases, with the frame set at the first base. Relative to germline, V is 0 bases shorter and J is 7 bases shorter, with 9 bases between their ends. The receptor was derived from a man aged 55 to 70 who had recovered from COVID-19. The specimen was peripheral blood. Recombination joined TRBV3-1 (or the pseudogene TRBV3-2) with TRBJ1-2; the D gene is perhaps TRBD1, from 5 matching bases. In nucleotide form, the sequence is TGTGCCAGCAGCCAAGATCGGGGGTGTGGCTACACCTTC. It encodes CASSQDRGCGYTF.